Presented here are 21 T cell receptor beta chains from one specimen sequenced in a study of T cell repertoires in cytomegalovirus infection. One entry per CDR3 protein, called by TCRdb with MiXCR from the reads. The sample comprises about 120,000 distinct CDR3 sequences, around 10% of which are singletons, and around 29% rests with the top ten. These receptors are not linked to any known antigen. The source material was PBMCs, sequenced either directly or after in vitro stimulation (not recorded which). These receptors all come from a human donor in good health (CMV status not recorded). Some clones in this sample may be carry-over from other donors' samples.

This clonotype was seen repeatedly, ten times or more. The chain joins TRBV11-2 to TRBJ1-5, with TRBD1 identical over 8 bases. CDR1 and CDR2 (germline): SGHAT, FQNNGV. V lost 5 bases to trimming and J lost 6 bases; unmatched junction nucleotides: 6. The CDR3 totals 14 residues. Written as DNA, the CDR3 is TGTGCCAGCAGCCCACAGGGGGAAGCTCAGCCCCAGCATTTT. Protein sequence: CASSPQGEAQPQHF.

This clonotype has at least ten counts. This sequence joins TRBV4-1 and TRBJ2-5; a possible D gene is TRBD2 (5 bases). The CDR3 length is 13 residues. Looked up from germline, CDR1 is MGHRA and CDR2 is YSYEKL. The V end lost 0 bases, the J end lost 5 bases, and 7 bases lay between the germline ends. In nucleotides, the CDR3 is TGCGCCAGCAGCCAAGAAGGCGGGGAGACCCAGTACTTC. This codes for CASSQEGGETQYF.

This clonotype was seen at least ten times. The CDR3 here is CASSPSSQLLSNQPQHF. In nucleotides, the CDR3 is TGTGCCAGCAGCCCGAGTTCACAGTTACTAAGCAATCAGCCCCAGCATTTT. The chain is built from TRBV12-3 or TRBV12-4 and TRBJ1-5; D ambiguous. V was pared by 6 bases and J by 1 base, with 19 bases between. The CDR3 has 17 amino acids.

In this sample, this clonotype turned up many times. CDR3 nucleotide sequence: TGTGCCAGCAGCTGGCTTGGGGGCGATGAGCAGTTCTTC. Residues: CASSWLGGDEQFF. The rearrangement joins TRBV7-2 to TRBJ2-1; maybe TRBD1 (6 bases). Trimming cost V 4 bases and J 8 bases, with 12 bases left between them. In germline, CDR1 is SGHTA, CDR2 FQGNSA. This CDR3 region has 13 residues.

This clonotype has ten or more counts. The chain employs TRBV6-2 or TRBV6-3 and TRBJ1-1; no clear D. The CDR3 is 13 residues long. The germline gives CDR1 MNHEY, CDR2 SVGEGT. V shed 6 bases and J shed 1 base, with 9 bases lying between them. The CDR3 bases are TGTGCCAGCAGAACCGCTCCGAACACTGAAGCTTTCTTT. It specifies CASRTAPNTEAFF.

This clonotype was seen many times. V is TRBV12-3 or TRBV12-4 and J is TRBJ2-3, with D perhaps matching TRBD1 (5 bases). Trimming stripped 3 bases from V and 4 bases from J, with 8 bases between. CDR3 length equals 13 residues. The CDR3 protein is CASSFLGADTQYF. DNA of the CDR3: TGTGCCAGCAGTTTTCTAGGGGCAGATACGCAGTATTTT.

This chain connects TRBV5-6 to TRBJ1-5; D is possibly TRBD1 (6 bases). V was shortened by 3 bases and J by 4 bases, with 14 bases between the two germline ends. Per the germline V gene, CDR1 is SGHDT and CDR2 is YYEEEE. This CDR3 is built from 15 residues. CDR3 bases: TGTGCCAGCAGCTCGGGGCCGGGGGCGAATCAGCCCCAGCATTTT. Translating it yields CASSSGPGANQPQHF.

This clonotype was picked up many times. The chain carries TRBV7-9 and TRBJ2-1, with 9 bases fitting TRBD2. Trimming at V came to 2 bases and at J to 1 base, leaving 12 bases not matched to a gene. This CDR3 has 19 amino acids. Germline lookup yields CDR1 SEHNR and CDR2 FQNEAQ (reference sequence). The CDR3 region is CASSLRISAGGGSYNEQFF. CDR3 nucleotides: TGTGCCAGCAGCTTAAGGATTTCAGCGGGAGGAGGGTCCTACAATGAGCAGTTCTTC.

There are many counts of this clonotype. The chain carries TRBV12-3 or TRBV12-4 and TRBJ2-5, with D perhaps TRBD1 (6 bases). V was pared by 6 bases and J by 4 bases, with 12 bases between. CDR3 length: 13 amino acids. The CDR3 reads CASREQGGETQYF. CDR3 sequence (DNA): TGTGCCAGCAGAGAACAGGGTGGAGAGACCCAGTACTTC.

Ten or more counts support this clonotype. As DNA, the CDR3 is TGTGCCAGCTCCCGGGGCGGGAACCAAGAGACCCAGTACTTC. This translates into CASSRGGNQETQYF. The chain recombines TRBV6-2 or TRBV6-3 with TRBJ2-5; D might be TRBD2 (6 bases). The germline V gene has CDR1 MNHEY and CDR2 SVGEGT. CDR3 size: 14 residues. V was pared by 8 bases and J by 0 bases, with 13 bases between.

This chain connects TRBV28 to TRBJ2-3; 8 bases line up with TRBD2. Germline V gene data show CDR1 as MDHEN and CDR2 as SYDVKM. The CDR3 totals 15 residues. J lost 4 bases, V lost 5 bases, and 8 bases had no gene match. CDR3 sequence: CASSPGTRFADTQYF. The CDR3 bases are TGTGCCAGCAGTCCCGGGACTAGATTCGCAGATACGCAGTATTTT.

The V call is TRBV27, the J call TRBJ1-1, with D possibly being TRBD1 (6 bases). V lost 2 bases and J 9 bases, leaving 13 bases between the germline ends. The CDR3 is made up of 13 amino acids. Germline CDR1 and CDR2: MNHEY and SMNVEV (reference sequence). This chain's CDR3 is CASSLTGSVQAFF. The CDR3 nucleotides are TGTGCCAGCAGTTTAACAGGGTCCGTCCAAGCTTTCTTT.

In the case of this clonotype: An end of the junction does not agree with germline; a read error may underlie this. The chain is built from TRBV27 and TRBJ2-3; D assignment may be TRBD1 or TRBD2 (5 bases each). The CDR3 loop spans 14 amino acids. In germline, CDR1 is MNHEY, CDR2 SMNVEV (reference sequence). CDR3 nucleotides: TGTGTCAGCAGTCGGGACCTGGCGGCAGATACGCAGTATTTT. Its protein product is CVSSRDLAADTQYF.

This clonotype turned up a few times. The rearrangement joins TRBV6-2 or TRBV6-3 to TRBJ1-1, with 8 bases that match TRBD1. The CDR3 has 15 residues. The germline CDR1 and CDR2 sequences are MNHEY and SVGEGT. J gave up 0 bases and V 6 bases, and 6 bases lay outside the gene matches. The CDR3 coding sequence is TGTGCCAGCAGGATTGGGACAGGTTTGAACACTGAAGCTTTCTTT. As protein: CASRIGTGLNTEAFF.

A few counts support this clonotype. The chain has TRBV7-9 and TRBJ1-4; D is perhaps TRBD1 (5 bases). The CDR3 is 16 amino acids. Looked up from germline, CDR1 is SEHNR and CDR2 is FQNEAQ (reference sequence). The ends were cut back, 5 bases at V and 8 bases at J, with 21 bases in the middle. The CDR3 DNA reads TGTGCCAGCAGCAGAGAGAGTGGGGTTCGGGGGGAAAAACTGTTTTTT. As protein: CASSRESGVRGEKLFF. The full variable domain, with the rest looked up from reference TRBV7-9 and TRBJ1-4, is DTGVSQNPRHKITKRGQNVTFRCDPISEHNRLYWYRQTLGQGPEFLTYFQNEAQLEKSRLLSDRFSAERPKGSFSTLEIQRTEQGDSAMYLCASSRESGVRGEKLFFGSGTQLSVL.

DNA of the CDR3: TGTGCCAGCGCCCGCCTGGGGGTCGACGAGCAGTACTTC. Encoded protein: CASARLGVDEQYF. This sequence joins TRBV12-3 or TRBV12-4 and TRBJ2-7; D might be TRBD1 or TRBD2, each matching 5 bases. The CDR3 has 13 amino acids. The ends were cut back, 8 bases at V and 5 bases at J, with 16 bases in the middle.

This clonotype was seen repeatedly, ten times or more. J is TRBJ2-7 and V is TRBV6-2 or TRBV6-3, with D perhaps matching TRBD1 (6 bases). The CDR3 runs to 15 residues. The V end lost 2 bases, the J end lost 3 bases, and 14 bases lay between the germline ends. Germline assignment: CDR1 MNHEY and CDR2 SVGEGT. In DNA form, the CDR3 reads TGTGCCAGCAGTTACCAGCAGGGGATCGTCTACGAGCAGTACTTC. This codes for CASSYQQGIVYEQYF.

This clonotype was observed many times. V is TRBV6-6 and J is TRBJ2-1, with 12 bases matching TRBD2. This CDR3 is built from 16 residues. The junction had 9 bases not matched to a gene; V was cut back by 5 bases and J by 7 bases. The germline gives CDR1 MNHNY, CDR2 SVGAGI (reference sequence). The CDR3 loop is CASSHPTSGSSNEQFF. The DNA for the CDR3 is TGTGCCAGCAGTCACCCGACTAGCGGGAGTTCGAATGAGCAGTTCTTC.

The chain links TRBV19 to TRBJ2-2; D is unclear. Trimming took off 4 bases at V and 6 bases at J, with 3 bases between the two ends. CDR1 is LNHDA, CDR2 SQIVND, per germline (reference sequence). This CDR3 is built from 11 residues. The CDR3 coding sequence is TGTGCCAGTAGTACGTCCGGGGAGCTGTTTTTT. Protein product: CASSTSGELFF.

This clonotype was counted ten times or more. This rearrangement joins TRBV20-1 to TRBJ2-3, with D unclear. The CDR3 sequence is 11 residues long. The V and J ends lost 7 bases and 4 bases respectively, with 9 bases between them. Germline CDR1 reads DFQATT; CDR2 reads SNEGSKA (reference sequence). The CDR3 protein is CSGTPPDTQYF. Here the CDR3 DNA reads TGCAGTGGGACCCCCCCAGATACGCAGTATTTT.

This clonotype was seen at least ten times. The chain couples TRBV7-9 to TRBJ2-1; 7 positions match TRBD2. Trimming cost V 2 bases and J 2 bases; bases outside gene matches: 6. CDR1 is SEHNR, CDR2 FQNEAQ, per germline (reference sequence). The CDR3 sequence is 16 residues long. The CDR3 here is CASSLSGSGAYNEQFF. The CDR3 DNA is TGTGCCAGCAGCTTATCCGGCAGCGGGGCCTACAATGAGCAGTTCTTC.